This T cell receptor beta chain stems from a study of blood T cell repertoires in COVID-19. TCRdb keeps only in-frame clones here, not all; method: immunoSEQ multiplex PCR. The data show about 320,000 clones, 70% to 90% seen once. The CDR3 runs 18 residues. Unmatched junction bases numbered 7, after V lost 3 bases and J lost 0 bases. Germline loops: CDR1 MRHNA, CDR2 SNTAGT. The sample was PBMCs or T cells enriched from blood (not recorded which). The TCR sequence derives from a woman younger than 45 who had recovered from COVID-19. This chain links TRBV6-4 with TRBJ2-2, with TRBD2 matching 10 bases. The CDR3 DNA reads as TGTGCCAGCAGTGAGTACCTAGCGGGGGCCGCGAACACCGGGGAGCTGTTTTTT. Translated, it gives CASSEYLAGAANTGELFF.